Here is one T cell receptor (beta chain) with its context. Its target is not known. The record originates from a study of regulatory dendritic cells for organ transplantation. Study outcomes and limitations: Of resting T cell subsets, memory CD8+ had the most alloreactive clonotypes. Memory CD8+ clonal expansion seemed more limited with regulatory than mature dendritic cells.

The CDR3 covers 15 residues. Per germline, CDR1 MGHRA and CDR2 YSYEKL. V lost 1 base, J lost 0 bases, and 2 bases stayed unmatched. Naive CD45RA+ and memory CD45RO+ CD4+ or CD8+ T cells were FACS-sorted. The table came from immunoSEQ multiplex PCR; TCRdb's copy has only in-frame clones and leaves some out. The data show approximately 28,000 clones, with roughly 84% seen just once and 0.4% to 0.45% held by the top ten. Sequenced input: naive CD8+ T cells from blood. Subset specified: CD45RA+ naive T cells. The sequence was obtained from a human donor in good health. The rearrangement links TRBV4-1 to TRBJ2-7; 8 bases are shared with TRBD2. The CDR3: CASSQALAGSYEQYF. The CDR3 coding sequence is TGCGCCAGCAGCCAAGCTCTAGCGGGCTCCTACGAGCAGTACTTC.